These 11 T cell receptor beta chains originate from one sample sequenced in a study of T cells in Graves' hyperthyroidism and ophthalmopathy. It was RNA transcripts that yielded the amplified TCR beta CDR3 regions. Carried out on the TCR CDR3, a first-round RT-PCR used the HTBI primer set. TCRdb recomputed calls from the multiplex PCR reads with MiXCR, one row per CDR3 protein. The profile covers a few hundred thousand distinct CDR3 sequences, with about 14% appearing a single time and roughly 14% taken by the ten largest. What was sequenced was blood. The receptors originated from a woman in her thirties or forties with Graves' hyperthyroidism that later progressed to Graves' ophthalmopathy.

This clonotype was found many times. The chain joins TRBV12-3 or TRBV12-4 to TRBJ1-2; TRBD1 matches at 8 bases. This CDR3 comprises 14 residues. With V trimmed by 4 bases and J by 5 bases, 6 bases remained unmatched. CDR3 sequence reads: CASSSMTGVYGYTF. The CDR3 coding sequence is TGTGCCAGCAGTTCGATGACAGGGGTATATGGCTACACCTTC.

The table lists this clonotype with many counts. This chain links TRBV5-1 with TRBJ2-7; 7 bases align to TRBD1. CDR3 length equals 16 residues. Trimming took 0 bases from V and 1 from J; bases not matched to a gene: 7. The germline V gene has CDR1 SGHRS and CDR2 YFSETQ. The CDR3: CASSLGHRDSSYEQYF. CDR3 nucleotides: TGCGCCAGCAGCTTGGGGCATCGGGACAGTTCCTACGAGCAGTACTTC.

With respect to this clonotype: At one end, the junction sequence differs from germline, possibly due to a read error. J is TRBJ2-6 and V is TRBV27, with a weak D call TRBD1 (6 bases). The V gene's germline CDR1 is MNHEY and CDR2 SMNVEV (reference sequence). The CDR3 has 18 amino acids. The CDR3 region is CASRGVSQGHSGADVLTF. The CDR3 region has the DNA TGTGCCAGCAGAGGGGTTTCACAGGGACACTCTGGGGCCGACGTCCTGACTTTC.

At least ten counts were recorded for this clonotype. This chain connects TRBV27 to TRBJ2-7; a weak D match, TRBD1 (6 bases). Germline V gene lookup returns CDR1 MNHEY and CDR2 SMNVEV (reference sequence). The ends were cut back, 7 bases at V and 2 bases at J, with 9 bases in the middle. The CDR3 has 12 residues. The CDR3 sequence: CASTDRAYEQYF. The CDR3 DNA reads TGTGCCAGCACGGACAGAGCCTACGAGCAGTACTTC.

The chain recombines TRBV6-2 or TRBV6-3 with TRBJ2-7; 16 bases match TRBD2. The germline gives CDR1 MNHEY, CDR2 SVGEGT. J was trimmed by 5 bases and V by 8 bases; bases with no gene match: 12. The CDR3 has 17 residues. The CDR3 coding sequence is TGTGCCAGCGGGGGGACTAGCGGGAGGGCCAATCTGAACGAGCAGTACTTC. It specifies CASGGTSGRANLNEQYF.

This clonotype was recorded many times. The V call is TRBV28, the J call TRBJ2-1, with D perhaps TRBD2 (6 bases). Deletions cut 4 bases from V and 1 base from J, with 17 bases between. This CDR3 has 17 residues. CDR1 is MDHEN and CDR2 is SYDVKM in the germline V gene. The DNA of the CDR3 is TGTGCCAGCAGTTCTCCTCGACTAGTCCAATCCTACAATGAGCAGTTCTTC. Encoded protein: CASSSPRLVQSYNEQFF.

CDR3 region: CASSLTGNEKLFF. CDR3 sequence (DNA): TGTGCCAGCAGCTTAACAGGGAATGAAAAACTGTTTTTT. V gene TRBV5-5 combines with J gene TRBJ1-4; a weak D match, TRBD1 (6 bases). The CDR3 spans 13 residues. The V and J ends lost 2 bases and 5 bases respectively, with 7 bases between them. Germline loops: CDR1 SGHKS, CDR2 YYEKEE (reference sequence). Combining the CDR3 with reference TRBV5-5 and TRBJ1-4 gives the whole variable domain DAGVTQSPTHLIKTRGQQVTLRCSPISGHKSVSWYQQVLGQGPQFIFQYYEKEERGRGNFPDRFSARQFPNYSSELNVNALLLGDSALYLCASSLTGNEKLFFGSGTQLSVL.

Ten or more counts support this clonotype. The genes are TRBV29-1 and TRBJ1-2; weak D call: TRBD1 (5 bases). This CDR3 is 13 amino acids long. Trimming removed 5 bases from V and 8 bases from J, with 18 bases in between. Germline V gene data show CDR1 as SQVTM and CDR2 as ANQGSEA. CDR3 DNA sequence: TGCAGCGTTTACCATGGGACCGGTTCAGGCTACACCTTC. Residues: CSVYHGTGSGYTF.

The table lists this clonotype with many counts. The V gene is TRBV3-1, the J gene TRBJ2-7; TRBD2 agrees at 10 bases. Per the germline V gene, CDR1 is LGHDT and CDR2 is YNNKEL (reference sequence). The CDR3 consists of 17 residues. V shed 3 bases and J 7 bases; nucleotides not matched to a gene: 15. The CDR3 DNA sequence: TGTGCCAGCAGCCACGCCCAAGGGACTAGCGAGGGTTTGGAGCAGTACTTC. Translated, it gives CASSHAQGTSEGLEQYF.

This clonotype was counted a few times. The CDR3 DNA sequence: TGTGCCAGCAGCGCTAGCTACCCGCTAGCGGCCATAAGGGACACCGGGGAGCTGTTTTTT. This codes for CASSASYPLAAIRDTGELFF. V usage is TRBV7-2 and J usage is TRBJ2-2; 7 bases map to TRBD2. Germline V lookup: CDR1 SGHTA, CDR2 FQGNSA. Trimming took 5 bases from V and 3 from J; bases not matched to a gene: 21. This CDR3 spans 20 amino acids. The full variable domain, with the rest looked up from reference TRBV7-2 and TRBJ2-2, is GAGVSQSPSNKVTEKGKDVELRCDPISGHTALYWYRQSLGQGLEFLIYFQGNSAPDKSGLPSDRFSAERTGGSVSTLTIQRTQQEDSAVYLCASSASYPLAAIRDTGELFFGEGSRLTVL.

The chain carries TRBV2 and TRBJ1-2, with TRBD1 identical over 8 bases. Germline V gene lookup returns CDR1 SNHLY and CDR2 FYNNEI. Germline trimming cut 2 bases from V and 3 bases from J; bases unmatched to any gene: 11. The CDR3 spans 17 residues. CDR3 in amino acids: CASSESRTGFRHYGYTF. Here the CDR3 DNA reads TGTGCCAGCAGTGAAAGCCGGACAGGGTTTCGTCACTATGGCTACACCTTC.